This T cell receptor (beta chain) was captured in a study of response to subunit inactivated influenza vaccine. Via MiXCR, TCRdb re-called the RT-PCR reads, giving one row per CDR3 protein. The sample lists hundreds of thousands of distinct CDR3 sequences, 12% to 15% occurring once. The CDR3 is made up of 12 amino acids. V lost 0 bases and J lost 14; bases outside the gene matches: 4. CDR1 is SEHNR and CDR2 is FQNEAQ in the germline V gene (reference sequence). The TCR comes from a man over 45 who received an inactivated influenza vaccine. Source: PBMCs from blood, taken less than 15 days before vaccination. This chain joins TRBV7-9 and TRBJ2-3; TRBD2 matches at 8 bases. The CDR3: CASSLAIAGSYF. The CDR3, as DNA: TGTGCCAGCAGCTTAGCCATAGCGGGGTCGTATTTT.